These 25 T cell receptor beta chains share one sample of origin, sequenced in a study of cytomegalovirus exposure and HLA in healthy donors. The PCR used 60 Vbeta and 13 Jbeta primers. The data were produced by immunoSEQ multiplex PCR, yet TCRdb's version contains in-frame clones alone and is incomplete. This table holds roughly 160,000 clones, 80% found once. The sequencing sample was made of PBMCs. These receptors originate from a woman aged 45-65 years in good health and CMV-seronegative.

The chain employs TRBV4-3 and TRBJ2-1; maybe TRBD2 (6 bases). Trimming stripped 0 bases from V and 4 bases from J, with 16 bases between. Germline loops: CDR1 LGHNA, CDR2 YSLEER. CDR3 length: 17 amino acids. The CDR3 protein is CASSQDRAGRLYNEQFF. In DNA form, the CDR3 reads TGCGCCAGCAGCCAAGATAGGGCGGGACGACTTTACAATGAGCAGTTCTTC.

Notes on this clone: Different DNA sequences within this sample yield the same CDR3. This chain connects TRBV5-1 to TRBJ2-7; D ambiguous. The CDR3 extends over 11 amino acids. The germline CDR1 and CDR2 sequences are SGHRS and YFSETQ. Trimming took 2 bases from V and 3 from J, leaving 3 bases between them. The CDR3 DNA is TGCGCCAGCAGCTTCGGCTACGAGCAGTACTTC. It yields the protein CASSFGYEQYF.

This clone was found a few times. V is TRBV6-6 and J is TRBJ2-1; D unclear. This CDR3 region has 16 residues. Trimming cost V 0 bases and J 0 bases, with 9 bases left between them. Looked up from germline, CDR1 is MNHNY and CDR2 is SVGAGI (reference sequence). CDR3 loop: CASSYSSRRSYNEQFF. The CDR3 coding sequence is TGTGCCAGCAGTTACTCCTCCAGGCGCTCCTACAATGAGCAGTTCTTC.

CDR3 loop: CAISESSDRGNEQFF. The CDR3 nucleotides read TGTGCCATCAGTGAGTCTTCGGACAGGGGGAATGAGCAGTTCTTC. The chain employs TRBV10-3 and TRBJ2-1, with 10 positions matching TRBD1. V lost 0 bases to trimming and J lost 7 bases; unmatched junction nucleotides: 3. The CDR3 loop spans 15 amino acids. CDR1 and CDR2 from the germline V gene are ENHRY and SYGVKD.

V usage is TRBV6-5 and J usage is TRBJ1-2; 7 bases are a match to TRBD1. From germline, CDR1 is MNHEY and CDR2 SVGAGI. The CDR3 contains 14 residues. V lost 6 bases and J lost 7; bases outside the gene matches: 11. CDR3 nucleotides: TGTGCCAGCAGGCGAGGGGACAGCTTAGCTGGCTACACCTTC. Its protein product is CASRRGDSLAGYTF.

A single count supports this clone. The chain links TRBV5-1 to TRBJ2-1; a possible D gene is TRBD1 (6 bases). Germline loops: CDR1 SGHRS, CDR2 YFSETQ. Trimming left V 4 bases short and J 7 bases short, with 15 bases between. This CDR3 has 14 residues. The CDR3 protein is CASSQTTQGNEQFF. CDR3 sequence (DNA): TGCGCCAGCAGCCAAACGACACAGGGAAATGAGCAGTTCTTC.

The chain employs TRBV19 and TRBJ2-5; TRBD1 aligns across 9 bases. The CDR3 contains 13 residues. Trimming at V came to 4 bases and at J to 4 bases, leaving 1 base not matched to a gene. Germline assignment: CDR1 LNHDA and CDR2 SQIVND (reference sequence). CDR3 region: CASSRTGAETQYF. The CDR3 DNA reads TGTGCCAGTAGTAGGACAGGGGCAGAGACCCAGTACTTC.

The chain uses TRBV5-1 and TRBJ2-2, with 9 bases that match TRBD1. CDR1 is SGHRS and CDR2 is YFSETQ in the germline V gene. The CDR3 has 17 residues. Unmatched junction bases numbered 9, after V lost 4 bases and J lost 2 bases. As DNA, the CDR3 is TGCGCCAGCAGCAAAACGGGACAGGGTACAAACACCGGGGAGCTGTTTTTT. Translated: CASSKTGQGTNTGELFF.

The chain joins TRBV4-3 to TRBJ1-2; a weak D match, TRBD1 (6 bases). The germline gives CDR1 LGHNA, CDR2 YSLEER. The V end was cut by 4 bases, the J end by 1 base, with 13 bases between. CDR3 length: 15 residues. CDR3 coding DNA: TGCGCCAGCAGCCTTAACACCAGGGGTAACTATGGCTACACCTTC. Its translation is CASSLNTRGNYGYTF.

The rearrangement uses TRBV19 and TRBJ1-2; D remains ambiguous. CDR3 size: 16 residues. Germline V gene sequence: CDR1 LNHDA, CDR2 SQIVND (reference sequence). V dropped 2 bases and J dropped 4 bases, with 17 bases sitting between them. The chain's CDR3 is CASSITRIPSAYGYTF. The CDR3 bases are TGTGCCAGTAGTATAACACGAATACCCTCTGCCTATGGCTACACCTTC.

This clone was counted only a few times. The chain carries TRBV6-5 and TRBJ2-1, with TRBD2 as a possible D gene (6 bases). V was trimmed by 6 bases and J by 6 bases, leaving 15 bases between them. The germline V gene encodes CDR1 MNHEY and CDR2 SVGAGI. The CDR3 is made up of 14 amino acids. The CDR3 region is CASRFGEVGNEQFF. Here the CDR3 DNA reads TGTGCCAGCAGGTTCGGGGAGGTAGGCAATGAGCAGTTCTTC.

This chain connects TRBV19 to TRBJ1-6; D unresolved. CDR3 length: 13 residues. Trimming cost V 3 bases and J 11 bases, with 11 bases left between them. Per the germline V gene, CDR1 is LNHDA and CDR2 is SQIVND (reference sequence). The CDR3 DNA follows: TGTGCCAGTAGTATGGGAGGGTTGACACCCCTCCACTTT. It is translated as CASSMGGLTPLHF.

The rearrangement uses TRBV6-5 and TRBJ2-1; no firm D call. Deletions cut 8 bases from V and 7 bases from J, with 18 bases between. Germline CDR1 and CDR2: MNHEY and SVGAGI. The CDR3 has 14 amino acids. CDR3 sequence (DNA): TGTGCCAGCGGAGAGCGATTCCAATGGAATGAGCAGTTCTTC. Translating gives CASGERFQWNEQFF.

The genes are TRBV7-9 and TRBJ2-3, with D hard to call. CDR3 length: 15 amino acids. V lost 5 bases and J lost 4, with 16 bases in between. In germline, CDR1 is SEHNR, CDR2 FQNEAQ (reference sequence). CDR3 region: CASSPRTENPDTQYF. In nucleotides, the CDR3 is TGTGCCAGCAGCCCTCGTACGGAGAATCCAGATACGCAGTATTTT.

The chain uses TRBV15 and TRBJ2-5; TRBD1 might be the D (6 bases). V was shortened by 5 bases and J by 9 bases, with 25 bases between the two germline ends. The V gene's germline CDR1 is LNHNV and CDR2 YYDKDF (reference sequence). The CDR3 is 16 residues long. CDR3 DNA: TGTGCCACCAGCCGAACGATTTACAGGGCGCCGGAGGCCCAGTACTTC. Protein: CATSRTIYRAPEAQYF.

The gene calls are TRBV11-3 and TRBJ2-7; a possible D gene is TRBD1 (6 bases). Trimming removed 5 bases at V and 0 bases at J, with 20 bases between. The V gene's germline CDR1 is SGHNT and CDR2 YENEEA. There are 17 residues in the CDR3. This CDR3 reads CASSAFTGPSGSYEQYF. The CDR3 DNA follows: TGTGCCAGCAGCGCCTTTACAGGGCCCAGTGGCTCCTACGAGCAGTACTTC.

The V gene is TRBV28, the J gene TRBJ2-7; D may be TRBD1 (6 bases). Germline assignment: CDR1 MDHEN and CDR2 SYDVKM. This CDR3 is 15 amino acids long. Trimming cost V 3 bases and J 0 bases, with 12 bases left between them. CDR3 in DNA: TGTGCCAGCAGTTTGGGGGCCCGGGGCTCCTACGAGCAGTACTTC. Protein: CASSLGARGSYEQYF. Drawing the rest from reference TRBV28 and TRBJ2-7, the complete variable domain is DVKVTQSSRYLVKRTGEKVFLECVQDMDHENMFWYRQDPGLGLRLIYFSYDVKMKEKGDIPEGYSVSREKKERFSLILESASTNQTSMYLCASSLGARGSYEQYFGPGTRLTVT.

This chain connects TRBV6-5 to TRBJ1-3, with D possibly matching TRBD1 (6 bases). Germline V gene lookup returns CDR1 MNHEY and CDR2 SVGAGI. The CDR3 length is 15 residues. Trimming removed 6 bases at V and 8 bases at J, with 20 bases between. CDR3 loop: CASRVRGGVGDTIYF. Here the CDR3 DNA reads TGTGCCAGCAGAGTTAGGGGGGGGGTCGGGGACACCATATATTTT.

The chain has TRBV30 and TRBJ2-1; TRBD2 matches at 7 bases. The CDR3 is 13 residues long. The V segment lost 2 bases and the J segment 8 bases; nucleotides outside the gene matches: 6. In germline, CDR1 is GTSNPN, CDR2 SVGIG (reference sequence). The CDR3 sequence is CAWSSGILDEQFF. CDR3 nucleotides: TGTGCCTGGAGTAGCGGGATTTTGGATGAGCAGTTCTTC. Drawing the rest from reference TRBV30 and TRBJ2-1, the complete variable domain is SQTIHQWPATLVQPVGSPLSLECTVEGTSNPNLYWYRQAAGRGLQLLFYSVGIGQISSEVPQNLSASRPQDRQFILSSKKLLLSDSGFYLCAWSSGILDEQFFGPGTRLTVL.

The chain employs TRBV7-9 and TRBJ2-1; D possibly corresponds to TRBD1 (6 bases). Germline loops: CDR1 SEHNR, CDR2 FQNEAQ (reference sequence). V lost 5 bases and J lost 1, with 12 bases in between. CDR3 length: 15 residues. In DNA form, the CDR3 reads TGTGCCAGCAGCGTGACAGGCGATTCCTACAATGAGCAGTTCTTC. Encoded protein: CASSVTGDSYNEQFF.

The chain recombines TRBV11-1 with TRBJ1-4; perhaps TRBD1 as D (6 bases). Germline CDR1 and CDR2: SGHAT and FQDESV (reference sequence). The V end was cut by 5 bases, the J end by 8 bases, with 24 bases between. The CDR3 contains 17 residues. The CDR3 DNA follows: TGTGCCAGCAGCCCGGGACACCGGCCCCTCTCATGGGAAAAACTGTTTTTT. Encoded protein: CASSPGHRPLSWEKLFF.

The rearrangement uses TRBV5-5 and TRBJ1-1; 9 positions match TRBD1. V lost 3 bases and J lost 1; bases outside the gene matches: 4. Per the germline V gene, CDR1 is SGHKS and CDR2 is YYEKEE (reference sequence). The CDR3 covers 15 residues. Here the CDR3 reads CASSSGTGRNTEAFF. In DNA form, the CDR3 reads TGTGCCAGCAGCTCCGGGACAGGGAGGAACACTGAAGCTTTCTTT.

The chain couples TRBV28 to TRBJ1-2, with 8 positions matching TRBD1. There are 14 residues in the CDR3. Germline CDR1 MDHEN, CDR2 SYDVKM. Losses at the gene ends were 5 bases for V and 8 bases for J; bases not matched to a gene: 10. The CDR3 nucleotides read TGTGCCAGCAGTCCCCCGACAGGGGCGGAGGGCTACACCTTC. Its protein is CASSPPTGAEGYTF.

This chain connects TRBV10-3 to TRBJ1-3; 7 bases line up with TRBD1. This CDR3 is 14 amino acids long. Unmatched junction bases numbered 10, after V lost 10 bases and J lost 4 bases. Germline V gene data show CDR1 as ENHRY and CDR2 as SYGVKD. Here the CDR3 reads CATRVKGQGNTIYF. The CDR3 nucleotides read TGTGCCACTCGTGTGAAGGGACAGGGAAACACCATATATTTT.

The genes are TRBV13 and TRBJ2-1; TRBD2 is a possible D gene (5 bases). Trimming pared 4 bases from V and 10 bases from J, leaving 17 bases between. The CDR3 consists of 14 residues. Germline V gives CDR1 PRHDT, CDR2 FYEKMQ (reference sequence). The CDR3 DNA sequence: TGTGCCAGCAGCTCCCGACTAATCCCGACCGAGCAGTTCTTC. Translation: CASSSRLIPTEQFF.